Listed here are 13 T cell receptor beta chains from one sample, sequenced in a study of control samples from healthy donors and cancer patients. TCRdb's copy holds only in-frame clones and misses some; the assay was immunoSEQ multiplex PCR. This table holds more than 95,000 clones, 75% to 90% found once. The sample consisted of PBMCs. The receptors originated from a woman aged 45-59 years with colorectal cancer.

V usage is TRBV4-2 and J usage is TRBJ2-1; no clear D. Germline V gene data show CDR1 as LGHNA and CDR2 as YNFKEQ. The V gene lost 3 bases and the J gene lost 7 bases, with 13 bases spanning the gap. The CDR3 loop spans 14 amino acids. CDR3 sequence reads: CASSQELWSNEQFF. Here the CDR3 DNA reads TGTGCCAGCAGCCAGGAATTGTGGTCGAATGAGCAGTTCTTC.

V usage is TRBV5-4 and J usage is TRBJ1-2, with TRBD1 matching over 9 bases. Trimming removed 5 bases from V and 4 bases from J; junction bases left unmatched: 3. Per germline, CDR1 SGHNT and CDR2 YYREEE (reference sequence). The CDR3 runs 13 residues. The CDR3 coding sequence is TGTGCCAGCAGTCAGGACAGGGGCTATGGCTACACCTTC. It codes for CASSQDRGYGYTF.

The chain carries TRBV6-5 and TRBJ1-1; D possibly corresponds to TRBD1 (6 bases). The CDR3 sequence is 14 residues long. Germline-derived CDR1 and CDR2 are MNHEY and SVGAGI. V gave up 6 bases and J gave up 1 base, with 12 bases separating them. As DNA, the CDR3 is TGTGCCAGCAGGTCTGCAGGGGCGAACACTGAAGCTTTCTTT. This translates into CASRSAGANTEAFF.

The V gene is TRBV13, the J gene TRBJ1-4; TRBD1 agrees at 9 bases. The CDR3 runs to 16 residues. With 5 bases clipped from V and 5 bases from J, the junction kept 9 bases outside the gene matches. Per germline, CDR1 PRHDT and CDR2 FYEKMQ (reference sequence). CDR3 nucleotide sequence: TGTGCCAGCAGCCAAAATACAGGGGGCTCAAATGAAAAACTGTTTTTT. This sequence encodes CASSQNTGGSNEKLFF.

The gene calls are TRBV30 and TRBJ1-2; possibly TRBD1 for D (5 bases). Per germline, CDR1 GTSNPN and CDR2 SVGIG (reference sequence). CDR3 length: 14 residues. Between the trimmed V and J ends, which lost 0 bases and 0 bases, there was a span of 8 bases. CDR3 nucleotides: TGTGCCTGGAGTGTAGCAGGGTCTAACTATGGCTACACCTTC. The encoded protein is CAWSVAGSNYGYTF.

The chain uses TRBV5-4 and TRBJ2-5; 10 bases map to TRBD1. The CDR3 loop spans 16 amino acids. The V segment lost 4 bases and the J segment 4 bases; nucleotides outside the gene matches: 10. The V gene's germline CDR1 is SGHNT and CDR2 YYREEE (reference sequence). The CDR3 DNA follows: TGTGCCAGCAGCCAGTCGATCGGACAGGGGGGAGAGACCCAGTACTTC. It encodes CASSQSIGQGGETQYF. The whole variable domain, remainder taken from reference TRBV5-4 and TRBJ2-5, is ETGVTQSPTHLIKTRGQQVTLRCSSQSGHNTVSWYQQALGQGPQFIFQYYREEENGRGNFPPRFSGLQFPNYSSELNVNALELDDSALYLCASSQSIGQGGETQYFGPGTRLLVL.

V and J are TRBV24-1 and TRBJ2-3; D might be TRBD1 (6 bases). Germline CDR1 is KGHDR and CDR2 is SFDVKD. V was clipped by 1 base and J by 2 bases, with 9 bases between them. This CDR3 spans 15 amino acids. The CDR3 coding sequence is TGTGCCACCAGTGATTTTAGGGGGACCACAGATACGCAGTATTTT. It is translated as CATSDFRGTTDTQYF.

This chain connects TRBV30 to TRBJ2-3; TRBD2 is a possible D gene (7 bases). The CDR3 consists of 15 residues. Trimming stripped 5 bases from V and 5 bases from J, with 20 bases between. Germline CDR1 is GTSNPN and CDR2 is SVGIG (reference sequence). The CDR3 loop is CAWVGGVTSLDTQYF. In DNA form, the CDR3 reads TGTGCCTGGGTAGGGGGGGTTACGTCTTTAGATACGCAGTATTTT.

The chain employs TRBV11-3 and TRBJ2-1; D call uncertain. Germline V CDR1 and CDR2: SGHNT, YENEEA. The V end lost 0 bases, the J end lost 7 bases, and 7 bases lay between the germline ends. The CDR3 is 13 residues long. The CDR3 DNA reads as TGTGCCAGCAGCTTAGAGGCTGGAAATGAGCAGTTCTTC. It codes for CASSLEAGNEQFF. The variable domain in full, with the rest retrieved from reference TRBV11-3 and TRBJ2-1, is EAGVVQSPRYKIIEKKQPVAFWCNPISGHNTLYWYLQNLGQGPELLIRYENEEAVDDSQLPKDRFSAERLKGVDSTLKIQPAELGDSAVYLCASSLEAGNEQFFGPGTRLTVL.

The chain combines TRBV5-1 with TRBJ1-3; D perhaps matches TRBD1 (5 bases). Germline CDR1 reads SGHRS; CDR2 reads YFSETQ. The CDR3 consists of 16 residues. The germline V and J ends were trimmed by 4 bases and 0 bases, with 14 bases remaining between them. CDR3 DNA sequence: TGCGCCAGCAGCAACTTCCCAGGGAGCTCTGGAAACACCATATATTTT. Its protein product is CASSNFPGSSGNTIYF.

This chain links TRBV2 with TRBJ2-2; D not resolved. The length of the CDR3 is 12 residues. Germline lookup yields CDR1 SNHLY and CDR2 FYNNEI. V was shortened by 9 bases and J by 4 bases, with 9 bases between the two germline ends. The CDR3 protein is CASGMGTGELFF. The CDR3 DNA reads as TGTGCCAGTGGTATGGGCACCGGGGAGCTGTTTTTT.

This chain joins TRBV30 and TRBJ2-7; D gene unclear. Germline CDR1 is GTSNPN and CDR2 is SVGIG (reference sequence). V lost 1 base, J lost 0 bases, and 1 base lay in between. The CDR3 is 11 residues long. This chain's CDR3 is CAWSASYEQYF. CDR3 DNA sequence: TGTGCCTGGAGTGCCTCCTACGAGCAGTACTTC. Together with reference TRBV30 and TRBJ2-7, the CDR3 gives the full variable domain: SQTIHQWPATLVQPVGSPLSLECTVEGTSNPNLYWYRQAAGRGLQLLFYSVGIGQISSEVPQNLSASRPQDRQFILSSKKLLLSDSGFYLCAWSASYEQYFGPGTRLTVT.

There are a few counts of this clone. This chain links TRBV2 with TRBJ1-5; TRBD1 matches at 7 bases. After removal of 8 bases from V and 6 bases from J, the junction contained 13 bases not matched to a gene. The CDR3 has 15 residues. The V gene's germline CDR1 is SNHLY and CDR2 FYNNEI. This CDR3 reads CASGGGADVTQPQHF. In nucleotides, the CDR3 is TGTGCCAGCGGAGGGGGCGCGGATGTCACTCAGCCCCAGCATTTT.